The next 13 T cell receptor beta chains were all read from a single sample in a study of T-cell reconstitution after alpha-beta-depleted transplantation in children. Unique molecular identifiers were used to barcode this TCRbeta library. TCRdb reprocessed the PCR reads with MiXCR, giving one entry per CDR3 protein. The table shows about 110,000 distinct CDR3 sequences, with 5.5% to 7% occurring only once. The sequences come from PBMCs, mostly from graft donor cells, collected 360 days after TCRalphabeta/CD19-depleted stem cell transplant. These receptors were taken from a male patient between 2 and 10 years old who had a stem cell transplant for acute lymphoblastic leukemia, so the T cells may come from the graft donor.

This clonotype was observed at least ten times. The V and J genes are TRBV29-1 and TRBJ1-1; D is ambiguous. This CDR3 contains 11 residues. V lost 2 bases, J lost 8 bases, and 9 bases lay in between. The germline V gene encodes CDR1 SQVTM and CDR2 ANQGSEA. The CDR3 spells CSVELRREAFF. CDR3 nucleotides: TGCAGCGTTGAACTGAGGAGAGAAGCTTTCTTT. The whole variable domain, remainder taken from reference TRBV29-1 and TRBJ1-1, is SAVISQKPSRDICQRGTSLTIQCQVDSQVTMMFWYRQQPGQSLTLIATANQGSEATYESGFVIDKFPISRPNLTFSTLTVSNMSPEDSSIYLCSVELRREAFFGQGTRLTVV.

In its sample, this clonotype was seen many times. The gene calls are TRBV4-3 and TRBJ1-1; D is unresolved. Looked up from germline, CDR1 is LGHNA and CDR2 is YSLEER. Between the trimmed V and J ends, which lost 1 base and 5 bases, there was a span of 11 bases. This CDR3 is built from 14 residues. The CDR3 DNA reads TGCGCCAGCAGCCAAGTACCCCTCTTGACTGAAGCTTTCTTT. Its translation: CASSQVPLLTEAFF.

The chain joins TRBV7-3 to TRBJ2-1, with no clear D. The V end lost 5 bases, the J end lost 8 bases, and 13 bases lay between the germline ends. Germline lookup yields CDR1 SGHTA and CDR2 FQGTGA. This CDR3 has 13 amino acids. CDR3 coding DNA: TGTGCCAGCAGCCTTTTCCTCCGCGATGAGCAGTTCTTC. It translates to CASSLFLRDEQFF.

This clonotype was detected many times. The gene calls are TRBV20-1 and TRBJ2-3, with TRBD2 matching over 10 bases. The CDR3 covers 13 residues. The trim removed 6 bases at V and 5 bases at J, leaving 5 bases unmatched. The germline CDR1 and CDR2 sequences are DFQATT and SNEGSKA (reference sequence). The CDR3 DNA reads TGCAGTGCCCAGCGGGGGGGCATAGATACGCAGTATTTT. Protein sequence: CSAQRGGIDTQYF.

This clonotype was recorded a few times. The rearrangement uses TRBV25-1 and TRBJ2-7, with D possibly matching TRBD2 (5 bases). Trimming cost V 7 bases and J 2 bases, with 6 bases left between them. The germline CDR1 and CDR2 sequences are MGHDK and SYGVNS. The CDR3 covers 11 residues. The CDR3 DNA is TGTGCCAGCACCGGGACCTACGAGCAGTACTTC. Translated, it gives CASTGTYEQYF.

The J gene is TRBJ1-2, the V gene TRBV27; D unclear. The CDR3 loop spans 15 amino acids. Germline CDR1 is MNHEY and CDR2 is SMNVEV (reference sequence). V lost 5 bases, J lost 0 bases, and 13 bases lay in between. CDR3 loop: CASSRGPHANYGYTF. The CDR3 DNA reads TGTGCCAGCAGTCGAGGGCCCCATGCTAACTATGGCTACACCTTC.

Notes on this clonotype: A much larger clone is a single base away; this may be a read error. The rearrangement joins TRBV13 to TRBJ2-5; 8 nucleotides line up with TRBD2. Germline loops: CDR1 PRHDT, CDR2 FYEKMQ (reference sequence). CDR3 length equals 12 residues. The CDR3 is CASSFERESQYF. Written as DNA, the CDR3 is TGTGCCAGCAGCTTTGAGCGGGAGAGCCAGTACTTC.

J is TRBJ2-1 and V is TRBV4-2; tentative D call: TRBD2 (5 bases). The ends were cut back, 0 bases at V and 8 bases at J, with 5 bases in the middle. The germline CDR1 and CDR2 sequences are LGHNA and YNFKEQ. There are 12 residues in the CDR3. This CDR3 reads CASSQDSDEQFF. The DNA of the CDR3 is TGTGCCAGCAGCCAAGATAGCGATGAGCAGTTCTTC.

The rearrangement links TRBV7-8 to TRBJ2-3, with D perhaps matching TRBD2 (5 bases). The CDR3 runs to 17 residues. CDR1 and CDR2 (germline): SGHVS, FQNEAQ. Trimming took 0 bases from V and 5 from J, leaving 18 bases between them. The CDR3 DNA reads TGTGCCAGCAGCTTAGCGAAAAGTCTCGCGGGCGGAGATACGCAGTATTTT. Protein: CASSLAKSLAGGDTQYF.

This clonotype was detected a few times. The rearrangement links TRBV15 to TRBJ2-6, with unresolved D. V was clipped by 0 bases and J by 1 base, with 10 bases between them. The germline CDR1 and CDR2 sequences are LNHNV and YYDKDF (reference sequence). The CDR3 covers 17 residues. The CDR3: CATSRDRSPSGANVLTF. The CDR3, as DNA: TGTGCCACCAGCAGAGATCGGAGTCCGTCTGGGGCCAACGTCCTGACTTTC.

Ten or more counts support this clonotype. V and J are TRBV29-1 and TRBJ2-1, with 10 bases identical to TRBD2. CDR3 length: 15 amino acids. CDR1 and CDR2 (germline): SQVTM, ANQGSEA. The V gene end was trimmed by 6 bases and the J gene end by 1 base; junction bases not matched to a gene: 6. The DNA of the CDR3 is TGCAGCGTGGGAAAGCGGGGGGGTTCCTACAATGAGCAGTTCTTC. It translates to CSVGKRGGSYNEQFF.

About this clonotype: A read error may be the cause here, since a much bigger clone is one base away. Since the CDR3 does not end with the conserved phenylalanine or tryptophan, this likely comes from a read error. The genes are TRBV9 and TRBJ2-1, with TRBD2 matching 11 bases. The ends lost 3 bases at V and 4 bases at J; junction bases unmatched: 6. Germline CDR1 reads SGDLS; CDR2 reads YYNGEE. The CDR3 runs 16 residues. As DNA, the CDR3 is TGTGCCAGCAGCGAGGGGACTAGCGGTATTTACAATGAGCAGTTCTCC. Residues: CASSEGTSGIYNEQFS.

This clonotype was seen many times. This chain links TRBV4-3 with TRBJ1-2, with D unresolved. CDR3 length: 18 amino acids. CDR1 is LGHNA, CDR2 YSLEER, per germline. V shed 0 bases and J shed 8 bases, with 25 bases lying between them. The CDR3 here is CASSQDLPKQVLVDGYTF. Here the CDR3 DNA reads TGCGCCAGCAGCCAAGACTTACCCAAGCAGGTCCTTGTGGACGGCTACACCTTC.